The sequence of this T cell receptor (beta chain) was determined in a study of cytomegalovirus exposure and HLA in healthy donors. PCR was performed using 60 Vbeta and 13 Jbeta primers. Using immunoSEQ multiplex PCR, the repertoire was profiled, and TCRdb retains in-frame clones only, with some absent. The table includes 120,000 or so clones, about 80% detected once. On this clone itself: Other DNA sequences within the sample encode an identical CDR3.

The TCR comes from a man aged 55-75 years in good health and CMV-seropositive. The sequenced sample consisted of PBMCs.

The CDR3 sequence: CASSLGTGNEKLFF. The CDR3 DNA reads TGCGCCAGCAGCTTGGGGACAGGAAATGAAAAACTGTTTTTT. This rearrangement joins TRBV5-1 to TRBJ1-4; TRBD1 matches at 7 bases. Germline V gene sequence: CDR1 SGHRS, CDR2 YFSETQ. V dropped 0 bases and J dropped 5; count of bases not matched to a gene: 1. This CDR3 is 14 amino acids long.